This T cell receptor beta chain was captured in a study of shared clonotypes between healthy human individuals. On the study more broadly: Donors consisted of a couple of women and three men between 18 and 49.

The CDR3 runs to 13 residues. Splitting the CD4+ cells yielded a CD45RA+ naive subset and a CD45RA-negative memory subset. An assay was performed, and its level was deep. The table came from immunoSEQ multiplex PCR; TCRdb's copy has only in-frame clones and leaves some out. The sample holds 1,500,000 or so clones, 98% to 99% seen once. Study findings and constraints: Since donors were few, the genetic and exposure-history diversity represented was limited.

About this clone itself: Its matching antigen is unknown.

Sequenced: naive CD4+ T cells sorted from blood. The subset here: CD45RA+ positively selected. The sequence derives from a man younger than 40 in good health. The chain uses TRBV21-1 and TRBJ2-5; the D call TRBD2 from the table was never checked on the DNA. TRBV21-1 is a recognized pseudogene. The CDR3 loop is CASSYRGTETQYF. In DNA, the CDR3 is TGTGCCAGCAGTTACCGGGGAACGGAGACCCAGTACTTC.